A selection of T cell receptor beta chains follows, all from one sample in a study of T-cell reconstitution after alpha-beta-depleted transplantation in children. TCRdb fed the PCR reads into MiXCR, producing one record per CDR3 protein. The data contain about 500,000 distinct CDR3 sequences, roughly 11% of them singletons. The sequencing here drew on PBMCs, mostly from graft donor cells, taken 180 days after TCRalphabeta/CD19-depleted stem cell transplant. The receptor set was obtained from a female patient aged 2 to 10 who had a stem cell transplant for aplastic anemia, so the T cells may come from the graft donor. Both conserved end residues are part of each CDR3. A D gene is named only where the DNA matches it firmly. Some rows have no size entry. The others give once, few or many, or a class for an expanded clone.

d_call j_call clone_size v_call cdr3_length cdr3_aa cdr3_nt
TRBD1 TRBJ2-2 NA TRBV12-3/TRBV12-4 15 CASSLDTGVNGELFF TGTGCCAGCAGTTTAGACACAGGGGTTAACGGGGAGCTGTTTTTT
NA TRBJ1-5 NA TRBV3-1 17 CAARRRQDPYSNQPQHF TGTGCCGCCCGTAGAAGACAGGATCCTTATAGCAATCAGCCCCAGCATTTT
NA TRBJ2-1 few TRBV13 14 CASSHLGAANEQFF TGTGCCAGCAGCCACCTTGGGGCGGCCAATGAGCAGTTCTTC
TRBD2 TRBJ2-1 NA TRBV28 16 CASSDHSGRTYNEQFF TGTGCCAGCAGTGACCATAGCGGGAGAACCTACAATGAGCAGTTCTTC
NA TRBJ1-1 NA TRBV28 14 CASRISAISSEAFF TGTGCCAGTAGGATTTCAGCAATCTCCTCTGAAGCTTTCTTT
NA TRBJ2-7 few TRBV29-1 13 CSVESARTYEQYF TGCAGCGTTGAGTCCGCCAGAACCTACGAGCAGTACTTC
TRBD1 TRBJ2-4 NA TRBV6-2/TRBV6-3 19 CASRTPGQGRERAKNIQYF TGTGCCAGCAGAACTCCGGGACAGGGAAGGGAGAGAGCCAAAAACATTCAGTACTTC
NA TRBJ2-3 few TRBV7-2 15 CASSLGSGAADTQYF TGTGCCAGCAGCTTAGGTAGCGGCGCCGCAGATACGCAGTATTTT
TRBD2 TRBJ2-1 NA TRBV2 16 CASMAGLAGFYNEQFF TGTGCCAGCATGGCCGGACTAGCGGGATTTTACAATGAGCAGTTCTTC
NA TRBJ2-1 few TRBV20-1 14 CSATKWESGNEQFF TGCAGTGCTACTAAATGGGAGTCTGGGAATGAGCAGTTCTTC
NA TRBJ2-1 NA TRBV7-9 17 CASSRTPPRVGMDEQFF TGTGCCAGCAGCCGAACCCCTCCCAGGGTGGGTATGGATGAGCAGTTCTTC
NA TRBJ1-5 once TRBV2 15 CASSEFWQDPQPQHF TGTGCCAGCAGTGAATTCTGGCAGGACCCTCAGCCCCAGCATTTT
NA TRBJ2-3 few TRBV7-2 16 CASSFRTGRELDTQYF TGTGCCAGCAGCTTTAGGACGGGACGGGAACTAGATACGCAGTATTTT
NA TRBJ1-2 few TRBV28 15 CASSLLDGLFDSYTF TGTGCCAGCAGTTTATTGGATGGCCTCTTTGATAGCTACACCTTC
NA TRBJ1-1 many TRBV4-3 17 CASSQDREGMVLPEAFF TGCGCCAGCAGCCAAGATAGAGAGGGGATGGTCCTACCTGAAGCTTTCTTT
NA TRBJ2-2 many TRBV27 14 CASSLQDFTGELFF TGTGCCAGCAGTCTACAGGATTTCACCGGGGAGCTGTTTTTT